This T cell receptor (beta chain) was sequenced in a study of human T cells and chemical hapten exposure. Germline CDR1 and CDR2: SGHRS and YFSETQ. V was clipped by 4 bases and J by 8 bases, with 16 bases between them. There are 15 residues in the CDR3. TCRdb used MiXCR to reprocess the RACE reads, holding one entry per CDR3 protein. The table includes roughly 100,000 distinct CDR3 sequences, roughly a tenth detected once. Time point: pre-sensitization, week 0. Treatment given: therapeutic diphenylcyclopropenone sensitization with weekly scalp DPC. At least ten counts were recorded for this clonotype. This chain uses TRBV5-1 with TRBJ1-6; a possible D gene is TRBD1 (6 bases). This sequence was found in a woman in her sixties with alopecia areata. Some clones in this sample may be carry-over from other donors' samples. Sequencing was performed on whole blood, taken in connection with sensitization to the hapten diphenylcyclopropenone (DPC). CDR3 bases: TGCGCCAGCAGCGGGACAATTTCTGGGGATTCACCCCTCCACTTT. Its translation is CASSGTISGDSPLHF.